Listed below are T cell receptor beta chains from one sample, sequenced in a study of T cells in localized non-small cell lung cancer. The assay was immunoSEQ multiplex PCR, and TCRdb's table has in-frame clones only and misses some. This table has 1,500 to 2,000 clones, around 28% appearing once. The starting material was normal lung tissue next to the tumor, obtained before any cancer treatment. Every receptor here comes from a male donor at least 60 years old with stage II squamous cell lung carcinoma. Each CDR3 is given with its conserved first and last residue. D genes are given only for firm matches. Clone size is shown for a subset of rows, as once, few, many or a class of expanded clone.

j_call | clone_size | cdr3_length | d_call | v_call | cdr3_nt | cdr3_aa
TRBJ2-3 | NA | 14 | NA | TRBV7-2 | TGTGCCAGCAGCCATAACGGGTATGCAGATACGCAGTATTTT | CASSHNGYADTQYF
TRBJ1-4 | NA | 16 | NA | TRBV11-3 | TGTGCCAGCAGCTTAGTGGGGGGCCCGCTGGGAGAAAAACTGTTTTTT | CASSLVGGPLGEKLFF
TRBJ1-1 | once | 15 | TRBD1 | TRBV19 | TGTGCCAGTAGTATCACCGGGACAGAGAACACTGAAGCTTTCTTT | CASSITGTENTEAFF
TRBJ2-3 | few | 17 | TRBD1 | TRBV25-1 | TGTGCCAGCAGTGACCCTAAGACAGGGGGCCTCACAGATACGCAGTATTTT | CASSDPKTGGLTDTQYF
TRBJ1-3 | NA | 16 | NA | TRBV16 | TGTGCCAGCAGCCAATCGAGCAGGGCACACGGAAACACCATATATTTT | CASSQSSRAHGNTIYF
TRBJ1-4 | NA | 13 | NA | TRBV19 | TGTGCCAGTAGTATCAGGGATGGGGAAAAACTGTTTTTT | CASSIRDGEKLFF